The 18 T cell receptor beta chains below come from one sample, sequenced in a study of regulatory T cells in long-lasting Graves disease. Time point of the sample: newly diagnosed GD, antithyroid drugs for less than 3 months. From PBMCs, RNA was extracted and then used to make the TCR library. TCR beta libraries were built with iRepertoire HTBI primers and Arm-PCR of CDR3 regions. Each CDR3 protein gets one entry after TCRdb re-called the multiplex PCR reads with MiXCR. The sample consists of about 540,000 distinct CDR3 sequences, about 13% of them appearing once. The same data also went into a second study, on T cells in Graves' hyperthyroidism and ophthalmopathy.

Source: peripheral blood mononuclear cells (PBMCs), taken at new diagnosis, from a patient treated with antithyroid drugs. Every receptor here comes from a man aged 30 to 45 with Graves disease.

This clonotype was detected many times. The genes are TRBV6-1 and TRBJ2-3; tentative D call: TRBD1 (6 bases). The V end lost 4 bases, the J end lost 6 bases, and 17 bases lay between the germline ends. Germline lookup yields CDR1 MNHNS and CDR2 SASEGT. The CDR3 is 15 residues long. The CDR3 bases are TGTGCCAGCAGTGTAGACCAGGGGAGTTTGGATACGCAGTATTTT. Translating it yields CASSVDQGSLDTQYF.

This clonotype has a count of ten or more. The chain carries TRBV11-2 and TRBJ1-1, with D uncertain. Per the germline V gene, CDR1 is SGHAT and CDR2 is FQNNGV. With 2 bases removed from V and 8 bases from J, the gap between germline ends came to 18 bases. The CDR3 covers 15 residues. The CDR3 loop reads CASSLSHLEASEAFF. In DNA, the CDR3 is TGTGCCAGCAGCTTATCCCACCTGGAGGCGTCAGAAGCTTTCTTT.

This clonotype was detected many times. CDR3 in amino acids: CASSYWPDTQYF. DNA of the CDR3: TGTGCCAGCAGTTATTGGCCAGATACGCAGTATTTT. The chain uses TRBV12-3 or TRBV12-4 and TRBJ2-3; D uncertain. This CDR3 contains 12 residues. V lost 4 bases and J 4 bases, leaving 6 bases between the germline ends.

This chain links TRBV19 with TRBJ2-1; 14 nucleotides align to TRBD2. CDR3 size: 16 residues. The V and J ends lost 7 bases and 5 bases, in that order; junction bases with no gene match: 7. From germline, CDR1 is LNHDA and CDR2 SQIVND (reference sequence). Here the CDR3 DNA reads TGTGCCAGTATTGAAGGGACTAGCGGGAGCCACAATGAGCAGTTCTTC. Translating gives CASIEGTSGSHNEQFF.

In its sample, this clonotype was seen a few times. The CDR3 DNA reads as TGCAGCGTTTCCCAGACTAGCGGGAGTACGGGGTTGGGCTACAATGAGCAGTTCTTC. Encoded protein: CSVSQTSGSTGLGYNEQFF. The V and J genes are TRBV29-1 and TRBJ2-1; 12 bases line up with TRBD2. Trimming cost V 5 bases and J 3 bases; bases outside gene matches: 17. Germline V lookup: CDR1 SQVTM, CDR2 ANQGSEA. The CDR3 covers 19 residues.

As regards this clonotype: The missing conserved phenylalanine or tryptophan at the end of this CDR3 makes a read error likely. CDR3: CASSVGDPLYEQYS. CDR3 coding DNA: TGTGCCAGCAGCGTAGGGGACCCTTTATACGAGCAGTACTCC. The V and J genes are TRBV9 and TRBJ2-7, with D perhaps being TRBD1 or TRBD2 (5 bases each). The germline gives CDR1 SGDLS, CDR2 YYNGEE. This CDR3 is 14 amino acids long. V was trimmed by 0 bases and J by 4 bases, leaving 11 bases between them.

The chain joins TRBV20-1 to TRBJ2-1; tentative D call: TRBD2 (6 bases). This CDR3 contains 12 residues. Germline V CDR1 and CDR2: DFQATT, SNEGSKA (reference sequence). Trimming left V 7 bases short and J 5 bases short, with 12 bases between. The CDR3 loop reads CSGGEANNEQFF. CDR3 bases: TGCAGTGGCGGGGAGGCCAACAATGAGCAGTTCTTC.

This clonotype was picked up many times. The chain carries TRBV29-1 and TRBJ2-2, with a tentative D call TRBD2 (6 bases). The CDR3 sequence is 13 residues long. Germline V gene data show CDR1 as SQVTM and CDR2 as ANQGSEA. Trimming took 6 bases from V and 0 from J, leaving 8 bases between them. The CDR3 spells CSVIAANTGELFF. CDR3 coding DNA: TGCAGCGTCATAGCGGCGAACACCGGGGAGCTGTTTTTT.

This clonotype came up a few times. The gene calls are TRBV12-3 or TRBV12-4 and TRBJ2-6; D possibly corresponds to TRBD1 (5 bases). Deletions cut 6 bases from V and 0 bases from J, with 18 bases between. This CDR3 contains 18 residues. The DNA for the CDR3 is TGTGCCAGCAGCCTACCAAGGGGCATTCTCTCTGGGGCCAACGTCCTGACTTTC. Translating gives CASSLPRGILSGANVLTF.

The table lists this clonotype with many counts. The CDR3 nucleotides are TGTGCCAGCAGTTTAAGGACTAGCGGGAGTAGTAAAAACATTCAGTACTTC. It yields the protein CASSLRTSGSSKNIQYF. This chain joins TRBV27 and TRBJ2-4, with 13 bases aligning to TRBD2. The CDR3 has 17 amino acids. The V segment lost 2 bases and the J segment 4 bases; nucleotides outside the gene matches: 5. Per germline, CDR1 MNHEY and CDR2 SMNVEV (reference sequence).

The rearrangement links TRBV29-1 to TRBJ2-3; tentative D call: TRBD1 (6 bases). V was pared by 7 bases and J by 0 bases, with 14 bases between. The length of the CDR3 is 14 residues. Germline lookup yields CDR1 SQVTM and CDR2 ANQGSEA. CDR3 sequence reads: CSASGVGSTDTQYF. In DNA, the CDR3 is TGCAGCGCCTCAGGGGTTGGGAGCACAGATACGCAGTATTTT.

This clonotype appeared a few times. The CDR3 sequence is CATSRAFRLAGIWAKETQYF. The CDR3 DNA reads as TGTGCCACCAGCAGAGCATTCCGACTAGCGGGAATCTGGGCGAAAGAGACCCAGTACTTC. The chain is built from TRBV15 and TRBJ2-5, with 11 positions matching TRBD2. Germline CDR1 reads LNHNV; CDR2 reads YYDKDF (reference sequence). The CDR3 consists of 20 residues. The trim removed 1 base at V and 3 bases at J, leaving 16 bases unmatched.

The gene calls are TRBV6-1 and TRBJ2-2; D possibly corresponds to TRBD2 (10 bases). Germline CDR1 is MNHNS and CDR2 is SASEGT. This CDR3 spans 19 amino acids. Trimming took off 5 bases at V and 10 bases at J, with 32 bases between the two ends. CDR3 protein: CASSPPGQGHHSGRMELFF. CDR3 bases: TGTGCCAGCAGTCCTCCGGGACAGGGACATCATAGCGGGAGGATGGAGCTGTTTTTT.

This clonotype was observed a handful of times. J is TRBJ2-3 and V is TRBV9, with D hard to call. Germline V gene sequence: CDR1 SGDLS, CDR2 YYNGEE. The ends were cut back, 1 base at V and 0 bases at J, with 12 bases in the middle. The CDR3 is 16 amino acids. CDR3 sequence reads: CASSVRSSPSTDTQYF. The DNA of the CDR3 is TGTGCCAGCAGCGTAAGGTCTAGTCCTAGCACAGATACGCAGTATTTT. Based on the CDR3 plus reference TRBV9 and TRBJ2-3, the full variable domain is DSGVTQTPKHLITATGQRVTLRCSPRSGDLSVYWYQQSLDQGLQFLIQYYNGEERAKGNILERFSAQQFPDLHSELNLSSLELGDSALYFCASSVRSSPSTDTQYFGPGTRLTVL.

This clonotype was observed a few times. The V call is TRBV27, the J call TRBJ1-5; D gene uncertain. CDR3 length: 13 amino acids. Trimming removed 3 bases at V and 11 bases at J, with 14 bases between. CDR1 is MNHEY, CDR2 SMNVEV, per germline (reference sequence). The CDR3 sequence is CASSFSGPAAQHF. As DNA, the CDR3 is TGTGCCAGCAGTTTCTCCGGGCCGGCCGCCCAGCATTTT.

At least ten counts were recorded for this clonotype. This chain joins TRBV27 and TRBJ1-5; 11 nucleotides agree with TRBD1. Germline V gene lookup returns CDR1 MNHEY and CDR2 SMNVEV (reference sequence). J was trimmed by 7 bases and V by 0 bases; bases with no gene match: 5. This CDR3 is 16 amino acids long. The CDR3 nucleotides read TGTGCCAGCAGTTTATCGAGGACAGGGGGCCTACAGCCCCAGCATTTT. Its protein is CASSLSRTGGLQPQHF.

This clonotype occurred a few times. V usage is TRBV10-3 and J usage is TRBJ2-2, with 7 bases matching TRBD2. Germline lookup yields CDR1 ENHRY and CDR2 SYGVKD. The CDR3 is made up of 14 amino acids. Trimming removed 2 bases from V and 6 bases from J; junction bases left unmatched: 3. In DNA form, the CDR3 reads TGTGCCATCAGTGAGCAGGGAGGGGCCGGGGAGCTGTTTTTT. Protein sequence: CAISEQGGAGELFF.

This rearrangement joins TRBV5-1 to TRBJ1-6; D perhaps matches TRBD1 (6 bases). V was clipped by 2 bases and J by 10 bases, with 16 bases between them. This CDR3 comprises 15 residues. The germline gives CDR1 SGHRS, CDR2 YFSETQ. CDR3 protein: CASSFGTGGGSPLHF. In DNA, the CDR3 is TGCGCCAGCAGCTTCGGGACGGGAGGGGGATCACCCCTCCACTTT.